This passage covers 10 T cell receptor beta chains from one sample sequenced in a study of OX40 agonist ivuxolimab in advanced cancers. The assay was immunoSEQ multiplex PCR, and TCRdb's table has in-frame clones only and misses some. The sample records just over 60,000 clones, about 92% being singletons. The source material was CD4+ or CD8+ T cells sorted from blood, sampled in a trial of the OX40 agonist ivuxolimab. These receptor sequences come from an adult with an advanced solid tumor such as melanoma, head and neck, liver or kidney cancer.

The J gene is TRBJ1-4, the V gene TRBV18; D call uncertain. Germline V gene data show CDR1 as KGHSH and CDR2 as LQKENI. Trimming pared 6 bases from V and 5 bases from J, leaving 16 bases between. The CDR3 has 15 amino acids. The DNA for the CDR3 is TGTGCCAGCTCGCCGAACAGCCCAAGGAATGAAAAACTGTTTTTT. Translated: CASSPNSPRNEKLFF. Variable domain in full (rest from reference TRBV18 and TRBJ1-4): NAGVMQNPRHLVRRRGQEARLRCSPMKGHSHVYWYRQLPEEGLKFMVYLQKENIIDESGMPKERFSAEFPKEGPSILRIQQVVRGDSAAYFCASSPNSPRNEKLFFGSGTQLSVL.

The V gene is TRBV10-3, the J gene TRBJ2-5; 8 nucleotides match TRBD2. Germline V gene sequence: CDR1 ENHRY, CDR2 SYGVKD. The CDR3 has 12 residues. V lost 10 bases, J lost 5 bases, and 6 bases stayed unmatched. CDR3 sequence: CATRGGGETQYF. Written as DNA, the CDR3 is TGTGCCACCCGGGGGGGCGGGGAGACCCAGTACTTC.

The chain couples TRBV15 to TRBJ1-2, with TRBD1 matching over 7 bases. The CDR3 extends over 16 amino acids. Germline V gives CDR1 LNHNV, CDR2 YYDKDF (reference sequence). Unmatched junction bases numbered 17, after V lost 5 bases and J lost 8 bases. The CDR3 nucleotides read TGTGCCACCAGCCTAGGACAGGCCGCGGGGGCTAAGGGCTACACCTTC. This codes for CATSLGQAAGAKGYTF.

The genes are TRBV5-6 and TRBJ2-5; D ambiguous. The CDR3 covers 13 residues. V lost 1 base and J lost 0, with 4 bases in between. The germline V gene encodes CDR1 SGHDT and CDR2 YYEEEE. The CDR3 loop is CASSLTNQETQYF. The CDR3, as DNA: TGTGCCAGCAGCTTGACTAACCAAGAGACCCAGTACTTC.

CDR3 loop: CASSPQDDYEQYF. As DNA, the CDR3 is TGTGCCAGTAGTCCCCAGGACGACTACGAGCAGTACTTC. This sequence joins TRBV19 and TRBJ2-7; D gene unclear. V lost 5 bases, J lost 3 bases, and 11 bases lay in between. The CDR3 totals 13 residues. Per germline, CDR1 LNHDA and CDR2 SQIVND (reference sequence).

This clone was counted between two and nine times. The rearrangement links TRBV6-1 to TRBJ2-1, with D unclear. V was trimmed by 4 bases and J by 16 bases, leaving 26 bases between them. From germline, CDR1 is MNHNS and CDR2 SASEGT. CDR3 size: 15 residues. The CDR3 DNA is TGTGCCAGCAGTGGACAAAGGCGCGCGGCCGAGAGCAGTTTCTTC. This encodes CASSGQRRAAESSFF.

CDR3 region: CASNPTGDVGGYTF. The CDR3 region has the DNA TGCGCCAGCAACCCCACAGGGGATGTAGGGGGCTACACCTTC. The V and J genes are TRBV5-1 and TRBJ1-2; 7 bases align to TRBD1. CDR3 length: 14 residues. Germline values: CDR1 SGHRS, CDR2 YFSETQ. Losses at the gene ends were 6 bases for V and 8 bases for J; bases not matched to a gene: 13.

V usage is TRBV5-6 and J usage is TRBJ2-1, with 8 bases lining up with TRBD2. CDR3 length: 16 residues. V shed 4 bases and J 3 bases; nucleotides not matched to a gene: 9. Germline V CDR1 and CDR2: SGHDT, YYEEEE. The CDR3 DNA reads as TGTGCCAGCAGCCCGCCCCTTAGCGGGGACTACAATGAGCAGTTCTTC. This gives the protein CASSPPLSGDYNEQFF.

This clone was picked up a small number of times. V and J are TRBV5-1 and TRBJ1-5; D uncertain. Germline V gene lookup returns CDR1 SGHRS and CDR2 YFSETQ. This CDR3 is built from 16 residues. Between the trimmed V and J ends, which lost 0 bases and 1 base, there was a span of 11 bases. This CDR3 is CASSLDGGPSNQPQHF. CDR3 in DNA: TGCGCCAGCAGCTTGGATGGAGGGCCCAGCAATCAGCCCCAGCATTTT. The variable domain in full, completed from reference TRBV5-1 and TRBJ1-5, reads KAGVTQTPRYLIKTRGQQVTLSCSPISGHRSVSWYQQTPGQGLQFLFEYFSETQRNKGNFPGRFSGRQFSNSRSEMNVSTLELGDSALYLCASSLDGGPSNQPQHFGDGTRLSIL.

This clone was observed once. This chain uses TRBV6-5 with TRBJ1-6; D is unresolved. CDR1 and CDR2 (germline): MNHEY, SVGAGI. The CDR3 consists of 15 residues. Trimming removed 7 bases at V and 5 bases at J, with 15 bases between. This chain's CDR3 is CASTPWTTDNSPLHF. CDR3 DNA: TGTGCCAGCACCCCTTGGACCACGGATAATTCACCCCTCCACTTT.